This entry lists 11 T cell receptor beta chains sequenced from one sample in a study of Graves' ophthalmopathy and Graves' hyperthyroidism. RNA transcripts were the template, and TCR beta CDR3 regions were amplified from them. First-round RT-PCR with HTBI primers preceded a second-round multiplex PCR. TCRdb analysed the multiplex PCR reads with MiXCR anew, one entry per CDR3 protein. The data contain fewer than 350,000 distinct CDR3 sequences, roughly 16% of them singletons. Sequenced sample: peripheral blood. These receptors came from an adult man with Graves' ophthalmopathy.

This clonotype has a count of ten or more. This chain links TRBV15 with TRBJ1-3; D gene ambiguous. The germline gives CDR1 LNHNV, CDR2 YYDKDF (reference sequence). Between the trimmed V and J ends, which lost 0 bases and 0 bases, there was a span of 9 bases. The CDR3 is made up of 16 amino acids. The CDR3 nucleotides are TGTGCCACCAGCAGAGATGTCCTCCTCTCTGGAAACACCATATATTTT. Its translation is CATSRDVLLSGNTIYF.

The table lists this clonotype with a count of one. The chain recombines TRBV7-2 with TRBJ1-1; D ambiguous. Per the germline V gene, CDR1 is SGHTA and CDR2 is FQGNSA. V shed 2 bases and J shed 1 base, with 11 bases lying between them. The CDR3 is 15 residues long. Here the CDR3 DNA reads TGTGCCAGCAGCTTAAGCGGATCCTCGAACACTGAAGCTTTCTTT. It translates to CASSLSGSSNTEAFF. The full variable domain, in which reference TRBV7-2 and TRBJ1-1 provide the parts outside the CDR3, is GAGVSQSPSNKVTEKGKDVELRCDPISGHTALYWYRQSLGQGLEFLIYFQGNSAPDKSGLPSDRFSAERTGGSVSTLTIQRTQQEDSAVYLCASSLSGSSNTEAFFGQGTRLTVV.

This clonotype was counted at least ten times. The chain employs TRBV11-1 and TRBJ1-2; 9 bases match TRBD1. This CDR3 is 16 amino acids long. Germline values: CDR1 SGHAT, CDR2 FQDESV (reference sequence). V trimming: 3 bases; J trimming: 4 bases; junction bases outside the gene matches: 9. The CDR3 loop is CASSLARTGEGYGYTF. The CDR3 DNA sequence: TGTGCCAGCAGCTTGGCTAGGACAGGGGAAGGCTATGGCTACACCTTC. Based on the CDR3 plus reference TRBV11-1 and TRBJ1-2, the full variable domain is EAEVAQSPRYKITEKSQAVAFWCDPISGHATLYWYRQILGQGPELLVQFQDESVVDDSQLPKDRFSAERLKGVDSTLKIQPAELGDSAMYLCASSLARTGEGYGYTFGSGTRLTVV.

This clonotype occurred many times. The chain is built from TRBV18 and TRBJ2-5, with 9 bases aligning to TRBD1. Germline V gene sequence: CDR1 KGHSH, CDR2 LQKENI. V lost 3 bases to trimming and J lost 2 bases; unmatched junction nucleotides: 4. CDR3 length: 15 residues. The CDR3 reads CASSPGQGRQETQYF. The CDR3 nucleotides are TGTGCCAGCTCACCGGGACAGGGTCGGCAAGAGACCCAGTACTTC.

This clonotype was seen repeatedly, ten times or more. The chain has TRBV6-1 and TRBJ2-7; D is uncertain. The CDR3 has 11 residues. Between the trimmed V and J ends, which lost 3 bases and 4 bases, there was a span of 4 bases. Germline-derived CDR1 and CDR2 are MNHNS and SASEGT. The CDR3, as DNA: TGTGCCAGCAGTGATAAATACGAGCAGTACTTC. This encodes CASSDKYEQYF.

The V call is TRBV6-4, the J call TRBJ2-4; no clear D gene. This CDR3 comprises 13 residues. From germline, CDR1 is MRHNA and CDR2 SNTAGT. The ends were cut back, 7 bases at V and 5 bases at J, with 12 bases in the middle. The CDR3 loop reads CASTTESQNIQYF. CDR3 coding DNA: TGTGCCAGCACGACCGAATCTCAAAACATTCAGTACTTC.

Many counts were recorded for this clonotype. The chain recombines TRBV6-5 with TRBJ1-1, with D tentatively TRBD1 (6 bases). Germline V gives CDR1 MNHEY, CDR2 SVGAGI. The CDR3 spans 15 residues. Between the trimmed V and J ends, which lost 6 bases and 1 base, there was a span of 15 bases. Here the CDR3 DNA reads TGTGCCAGCAGGTCCCAGGGGAATCAGAACACTGAAGCTTTCTTT. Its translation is CASRSQGNQNTEAFF.

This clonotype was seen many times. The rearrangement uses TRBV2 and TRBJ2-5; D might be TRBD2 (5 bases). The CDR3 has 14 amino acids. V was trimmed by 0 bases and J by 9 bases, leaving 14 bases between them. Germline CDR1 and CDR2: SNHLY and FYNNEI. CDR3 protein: CASSEAGTHGAQYF. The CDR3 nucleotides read TGTGCCAGCAGTGAAGCTGGCACTCACGGGGCCCAGTACTTC.

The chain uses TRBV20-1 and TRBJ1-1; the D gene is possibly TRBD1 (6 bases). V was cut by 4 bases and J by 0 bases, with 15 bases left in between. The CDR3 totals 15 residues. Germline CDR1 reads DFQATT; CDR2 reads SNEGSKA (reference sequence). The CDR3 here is CSAILDSQLNTEAFF. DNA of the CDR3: TGCAGTGCTATACTGGACAGTCAATTGAACACTGAAGCTTTCTTT.

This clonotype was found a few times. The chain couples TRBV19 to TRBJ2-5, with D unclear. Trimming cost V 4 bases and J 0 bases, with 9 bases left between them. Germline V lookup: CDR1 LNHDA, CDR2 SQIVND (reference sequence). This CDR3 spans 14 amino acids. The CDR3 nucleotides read TGTGCCAGTAGTAGCCTGGGCAACCAAGAGACCCAGTACTTC. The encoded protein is CASSSLGNQETQYF.

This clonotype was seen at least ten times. The CDR3 nucleotides read TGTGCCTGGAGTACCCAACGTGGCGGCCTGAGGACTGAAGCTTTCTTT. Translation gives CAWSTQRGGLRTEAFF. The chain uses TRBV30 and TRBJ1-1, with D unclear. The CDR3 covers 16 residues. Germline loops: CDR1 GTSNPN, CDR2 SVGIG (reference sequence). Trimming removed 2 bases at V and 5 bases at J, with 21 bases between.